A selection of T cell receptor beta chains follows, all from one sample in a study of blood T cell repertoires in COVID-19. The data were produced by immunoSEQ multiplex PCR, yet TCRdb's version contains in-frame clones alone and is incomplete. The sample has about 59,000 clones; around 91% are singletons. Sequenced input: peripheral blood. Every receptor here comes from a human donor in a cohort sampled during active COVID-19. Both conserved end residues are part of each CDR3. D genes are given only for firm matches. Only part of the rows carry a size: once, few, many, or a class if the clone is expanded.

clone_size j_call d_call v_call cdr3_aa cdr3_nt
NA TRBJ2-7 TRBD2 TRBV7-2 CASSSREGDEQYF TGTGCCAGCAGCTCTCGGGAGGGGGACGAGCAGTACTTC
once TRBJ2-7 TRBD2 TRBV29-1 CSVEDQATSGVFYEQYF TGCAGCGTTGAAGATCAAGCGACTAGCGGGGTCTTTTACGAGCAGTACTTC
NA TRBJ1-2 TRBD1 TRBV7-8 CASSLRSRDRAPENYGYTF TGTGCCAGCAGCTTAAGGTCCCGGGACAGGGCGCCAGAGAACTATGGCTACACCTTC
NA TRBJ1-5 NA TRBV2 CASSGGKGLGQPQHF TGTGCCAGCAGTGGGGGGAAGGGACTAGGTCAGCCCCAGCATTTT
NA TRBJ1-2 NA TRBV4-1 CASSQVDMVGPTLYGYTF TGCGCCAGCAGCCAAGTGGACATGGTCGGACCGACCCTCTATGGCTACACCTTC
NA TRBJ2-7 NA TRBV15 CATSLLAENYEQYF TGTGCCACCAGCCTACTAGCTGAAAACTACGAGCAGTACTTC
NA TRBJ2-7 NA TRBV6-2/TRBV6-3 CASSRELGYYEQYF TGTGCCAGCAGCCGCGAACTAGGGTACTACGAGCAGTACTTC
few TRBJ1-4 NA TRBV7-9 CASSLNRDYEKLFF TGTGCCAGCAGCTTAAACAGGGATTACGAAAAACTGTTTTTT
NA TRBJ1-2 NA TRBV7-9 CASSTAQGGYGYTF TGTGCCAGCAGCACAGCTCAGGGAGGCTATGGCTACACCTTC
NA TRBJ2-3 NA TRBV27 CASILAPGSTDTQYF TGTGCCAGCATTCTAGCGCCTGGTAGCACAGATACGCAGTATTTT
few TRBJ2-7 TRBD2 TRBV18 CASSPGLDYEQYF TGTGCCAGCTCACCGGGACTAGACTACGAGCAGTACTTC
NA TRBJ2-3 TRBD2 TRBV5-1 CASSGGRAATDTQYF TGCGCCAGCAGTGGGGGGAGGGCCGCCACAGATACGCAGTATTTT
NA TRBJ2-7 TRBD2 TRBV6-1 CASSEAPILAGVPYEQYF TGTGCCAGCAGTGAAGCCCCTATACTAGCGGGAGTGCCCTACGAGCAGTACTTC
NA TRBJ2-1 TRBD2 TRBV11-2 CASSLEPGGGLDEQFF TGTGCCAGCAGCTTAGAACCTGGCGGGGGGTTGGATGAGCAGTTCTTC
NA TRBJ1-1 NA TRBV6-5 CASSSGYGNTEAFF TGTGCCAGCAGTTCGGGATATGGGAACACTGAAGCTTTCTTT
NA TRBJ2-1 TRBD2 TRBV5-5 CASSLSLAGYNEQFF TGTGCCAGCAGCTTGAGCCTAGCGGGGTACAATGAGCAGTTCTTC
NA TRBJ2-7 NA TRBV10-1 CASSESGVGSYEQYF TGCGCCAGCAGTGAGTCCGGGGTGGGCTCCTACGAGCAGTACTTC
NA TRBJ2-3 TRBD1 TRBV4-3 CASSSGQGADTQYF TGCGCCAGCAGCTCAGGACAGGGGGCAGATACGCAGTATTTT
NA TRBJ2-2 TRBD1 TRBV23-1 CASSQPGTGGAGELFF TGCGCCAGCAGTCAGCCCGGGACAGGTGGGGCCGGGGAGCTGTTTTTT
NA TRBJ2-7 NA TRBV3-1/TRBV3-2 CASSQARGSEQYF TGTGCCAGCAGCCAAGCCAGGGGAAGCGAGCAGTACTTC
once TRBJ1-1 NA TRBV18 CASSPNYGGDTEAFF TGTGCCAGCTCACCGAACTATGGAGGAGACACTGAAGCTTTCTTT
NA TRBJ1-2 NA TRBV6-5 CASSYDGLSTF TGTGCCAGCAGTTACGACGGGTTGAGTACCTTC
NA TRBJ2-5 TRBD1 TRBV18 CASSPLGQGDLETQYF TGTGCCAGCTCACCACTGGGACAGGGGGATCTAGAGACCCAGTACTTC
NA TRBJ1-5 NA TRBV15 CATSRDRRGLNQPQHF TGTGCCACCAGCAGAGATAGGAGGGGCCTTAATCAGCCCCAGCATTTT
once TRBJ1-1 NA TRBV6-5 CASRPPPGGAVLAFF TGTGCCAGCAGACCACCGCCGGGGGGAGCGGTTCTAGCTTTCTTT
few TRBJ2-7 TRBD1 TRBV19 CASSPTRDRAYEQYF TGTGCCAGTAGTCCCACCCGGGACAGAGCCTACGAGCAGTACTTC
few TRBJ2-7 NA TRBV12-3/TRBV12-4 CASGPNYEQYF TGTGCCAGCGGCCCCAACTACGAGCAGTACTTC
NA TRBJ2-1 TRBD2 TRBV10-1 CASSEVKSGSFALF TGCGCCAGCAGTGAAGTAAAAAGCGGGAGTTTCGCACTCTTC
NA TRBJ1-5 NA TRBV2 CASTPGLLYSNQPQHF TGTGCCAGCACGCCGGGACTCCTCTATAGCAATCAGCCCCAGCATTTT
NA TRBJ2-2 TRBD2 TRBV29-1 CSVVSGRVGELFF TGCAGCGTTGTTAGCGGGAGAGTCGGGGAGCTGTTTTTT
NA TRBJ2-3 NA TRBV11-2 CASSLRRGGTSTDTQYF TGTGCCAGCAGCTTAAGGAGGGGAGGTACTAGCACAGATACGCAGTATTTT
NA TRBJ2-5 TRBD2 TRBV15 CATSRGKRAGGSGETQYF TGTGCCACCAGCAGAGGAAAGAGGGCGGGAGGGTCAGGAGAGACCCAGTACTTC
NA TRBJ2-7 TRBD2 TRBV6-5 CASSYAGEGYEQYF TGTGCCAGCAGTTACGCGGGAGAGGGCTACGAGCAGTACTTC
NA TRBJ1-5 NA TRBV19 CASQTRDSNQPQHF TGTGCCAGTCAGACTAGGGATAGCAATCAGCCCCAGCATTTT
NA TRBJ2-7 TRBD2 TRBV6-6 CATRRRTSGRASYEQYF TGTGCCACCCGTCGGAGGACTAGCGGGAGAGCGTCCTACGAGCAGTACTTC
NA TRBJ1-1 TRBD1 TRBV3-1/TRBV3-2 CASSRGTGGTEAFF TGTGCCAGCAGCCGAGGGACAGGGGGCACTGAAGCTTTCTTT
NA TRBJ1-2 NA TRBV14 CASSQVDPGIYGYTF TGTGCCAGCAGCCAAGTTGACCCGGGAATCTATGGCTACACCTTC
NA TRBJ2-7 NA TRBV7-2 CASSSEGGYEQYF TGTGCCAGCAGCTCGGAAGGGGGCTACGAGCAGTACTTC
once TRBJ2-2 TRBD1 TRBV6-6 CASSLGQGYTGELFF TGTGCCAGCAGTCTTGGACAGGGGTACACCGGGGAGCTGTTTTTT
few TRBJ2-7 NA TRBV9 CASSVDSGSSYEQYF TGTGCCAGCAGCGTAGATAGCGGAAGCTCCTACGAGCAGTACTTC
once TRBJ2-2 TRBD1 TRBV28 CASTLFTGGGEFAGELFF TGTGCCAGCACCCTCTTCACAGGGGGCGGGGAATTCGCCGGGGAGCTGTTTTTT
NA TRBJ2-5 TRBD1 TRBV18 CASSLGQLQETQYF TGTGCCAGCTCACTGGGACAGCTCCAAGAGACCCAGTACTTC
NA TRBJ1-2 NA TRBV6-5 CASSYSQGLGYTF TGTGCCAGCAGTTACTCACAGGGCTTGGGCTACACCTTC
NA TRBJ1-2 NA TRBV7-2 CASVREGNSNYGYTF TGTGCCAGCGTCAGGGAGGGAAACTCTAACTATGGCTACACCTTC
NA TRBJ1-6 TRBD1 TRBV3-1/TRBV3-2 CASSQDRGNSPLHF TGTGCCAGCAGCCAAGACAGGGGGAATTCACCCCTCCACTTT
NA TRBJ2-1 NA TRBV28 CASRIIDSSYNEQFF TGTGCCAGCCGCATTATAGACTCATCCTACAATGAGCAGTTCTTC
NA TRBJ1-1 NA TRBV5-1 CASSLYGGDTEAFF TGCGCCAGCAGCTTGTATGGGGGGGACACTGAAGCTTTCTTT
once TRBJ1-5 NA TRBV21-1 CASSAFYRNYSNQPQHF TGTGCCAGCAGCGCATTTTACAGAAATTATAGCAATCAGCCCCAGCATTTT
NA TRBJ2-2 TRBD2 TRBV5-4 CASSLTSDGTGELFF TGTGCCAGCAGCCTAACTAGCGATGGCACCGGGGAGCTGTTTTTT
NA TRBJ2-5 TRBD1 TRBV18 CASSAQTGVGETQYF TGTGCCAGCTCAGCACAAACAGGGGTTGGAGAGACCCAGTACTTC
NA TRBJ1-5 NA TRBV4-1 CASSQVRGNQPQHF TGCGCCAGCAGCCAAGTTCGGGGCAATCAGCCCCAGCATTTT